This is a list of T cell receptor beta chains from one sample in a study of blood T cell repertoires in COVID-19. Method: immunoSEQ multiplex PCR; TCRdb's copy keeps in-frame clones and lacks some. Altogether 250,000 to 300,000 clones are present, around 83% being singletons, with the ten largest covering roughly 4%. The material sequenced was peripheral blood. All receptors derive from a man aged 18 to 30 with active or convalescent COVID-19. The CDR3 runs from the conserved cysteine through the conserved F or W. Each record gives: CDR3 protein, CDR3 DNA, V gene, J gene, clone size, D gene. A D gene is named only where the DNA matches it firmly. Size is stated for part of the rows, as once, few or many counts, or as a class when the clone is expanded.

CDR3: CASTPGGEAFF; DNA: TGTGCCAGCACCCCGGGGGGAGAGGCTTTCTTT; V: TRBV6-2/TRBV6-3; J: TRBJ1-1; size: few; D: .
CDR3: CASSGTDRGSMNTEAFF; DNA: TGCGCCAGCAGCGGGACGGACAGGGGGTCAATGAACACTGAAGCTTTCTTT; V: TRBV5-1; J: TRBJ1-1; size: once; D: TRBD1
CDR3: CASSPRFSGWGNTEAFF; DNA: TGTGCCAGCTCACCACGGTTTTCAGGGTGGGGGAACACTGAAGCTTTCTTT; V: TRBV18; J: TRBJ1-1; size: .; D: .
CDR3: CASRTSGSSTDTQYF; DNA: TGTGCCAGCAGAACTAGCGGGTCTAGCACAGATACGCAGTATTTT; V: TRBV2; J: TRBJ2-3; size: .; D: TRBD2
CDR3: CASSGTEAFF; DNA: TGTGCCAGCAGCGGCACTGAAGCTTTCTTT; V: TRBV6-6; J: TRBJ1-1; size: .; D: .
CDR3: CASSLGGEGYNEQFF; DNA: TGTGCCAGCAGCTTAGGGGGAGAAGGCTACAATGAGCAGTTCTTC; V: TRBV7-9; J: TRBJ2-1; size: .; D: .
CDR3: CASSSHREKVYNEQFF; DNA: TGTGCCAGCAGCTCCCACAGGGAAAAGGTCTACAATGAGCAGTTCTTC; V: TRBV7-2; J: TRBJ2-1; size: .; D: .
CDR3: CASSPPQVNEQFF; DNA: TGTGCCAGCTCACCACCTCAGGTCAATGAGCAGTTCTTC; V: TRBV18; J: TRBJ2-1; size: once; D: .
CDR3: CASSYGTGGSNEQFF; DNA: TGTGCCAGCAGTTACGGGACAGGGGGAAGCAATGAGCAGTTCTTC; V: TRBV6-6; J: TRBJ2-1; size: once; D: TRBD1
CDR3: CASSKEWSSSSYNEQFF; DNA: TGTGCCAGCAGCAAAGAATGGTCTTCCAGCTCCTACAATGAGCAGTTCTTC; V: TRBV21-1; J: TRBJ2-1; size: .; D: .
CDR3: CASSSDDRNQFF; DNA: TGTGCCAGCAGCTCGGACGACAGGAACCAGTTTTTT; V: TRBV13; J: TRBJ2-2; size: few; D: .
CDR3: CASSFTSGAYNEQFF; DNA: TGTGCCAGCAGCTTTACTAGCGGGGCCTACAATGAGCAGTTCTTC; V: TRBV14; J: TRBJ2-1; size: .; D: TRBD2
CDR3: CASSRYRTSGAGEQFF; DNA: TGTGCCAGCAGTAGATACAGGACTAGCGGGGCCGGGGAGCAGTTCTTC; V: TRBV27; J: TRBJ2-1; size: .; D: TRBD2
CDR3: CASSEEGAFSEQYF; DNA: TGTGCCAGCAGTGAGGAGGGGGCATTTAGCGAGCAGTACTTC; V: TRBV2; J: TRBJ2-7; size: once; D: .
CDR3: CASSLVHPTGTYEQYF; DNA: TGTGCCAGCAGCTTGGTGCACCCGACCGGGACCTACGAGCAGTACTTC; V: TRBV5-6; J: TRBJ2-7; size: .; D: .
CDR3: CAISGTGTYEQYF; DNA: TGTGCCATCAGTGGGACAGGTACCTACGAGCAGTACTTC; V: TRBV10-3; J: TRBJ2-7; size: .; D: TRBD1
CDR3: CASSSDSFYGYTF; DNA: TGTGCCAGCAGCTCGGACAGTTTCTATGGCTACACCTTC; V: TRBV5-5; J: TRBJ1-2; size: .; D: .
CDR3: CASSFGPQQGARYNEQFF; DNA: TGTGCCAGCAGCTTTGGCCCCCAACAGGGGGCTCGGTACAATGAGCAGTTCTTC; V: TRBV7-9; J: TRBJ2-1; size: .; D: TRBD1
CDR3: CASSHTRDPSYGYTF; DNA: TGTGCCAGCAGCCATACCAGGGATCCTAGCTATGGCTACACCTTC; V: TRBV14; J: TRBJ1-2; size: once; D: .
CDR3: CASSDTPLNTEAFF; DNA: TGTGCCAGTAGTGATACACCTTTGAACACTGAAGCTTTCTTT; V: TRBV19; J: TRBJ1-1; size: .; D: .
CDR3: CASRVGGVYNEQYF; DNA: TGTGCCAGCAGGGTCGGGGGTGTCTATAACGAGCAGTACTTC; V: TRBV27; J: TRBJ2-7; size: once; D: .
CDR3: CASSIDGTGGPGANVLTF; DNA: TGTGCCAGTAGTATAGATGGGACAGGGGGCCCTGGGGCCAACGTCCTGACTTTC; V: TRBV19; J: TRBJ2-6; size: .; D: TRBD1
CDR3: CASRSGTGLYEQYF; DNA: TGTGCCAGCAGATCCGGGACAGGGTTGTACGAGCAGTACTTC; V: TRBV6-6; J: TRBJ2-7; size: .; D: TRBD1
CDR3: CASSQDLRGRGREQYF; DNA: TGTGCCAGCAGCCAAGATCTCCGGGGCAGGGGGCGCGAGCAGTACTTC; V: TRBV3-1/TRBV3-2; J: TRBJ2-7; size: .; D: TRBD1
CDR3: CASTPSTDTQYF; DNA: TGTGCCAGCACCCCTAGCACAGATACGCAGTATTTT; V: TRBV6-4; J: TRBJ2-3; size: .; D: .
CDR3: CASSFGQVPGIYGYTF; DNA: TGTGCCAGCAGTTTTGGCCAGGTTCCCGGGATCTATGGCTACACCTTC; V: TRBV6-5; J: TRBJ1-2; size: .; D: .
CDR3: CASSVSSGGYEQYF; DNA: TGTGCCAGCAGCGTGTCTAGCGGGGGCTACGAGCAGTACTTC; V: TRBV9; J: TRBJ2-7; size: .; D: TRBD2
CDR3: CASSSARANTEAFF; DNA: TGTGCCAGCAGCTCGGCCAGGGCGAACACTGAAGCTTTCTTT; V: TRBV5-4; J: TRBJ1-1; size: .; D: .
CDR3: CASSSGLARRETQYF; DNA: TGTGCCAGCAGCTCTGGACTAGCTAGGCGAGAGACCCAGTACTTC; V: TRBV13; J: TRBJ2-5; size: .; D: TRBD2
CDR3: CASSFEAGGRNEQFF; DNA: TGTGCCAGCAGCTTCGAAGCGGGGGGTCGCAATGAGCAGTTCTTC; V: TRBV11-3; J: TRBJ2-1; size: once; D: TRBD2
CDR3: CASGANTDTQYF; DNA: TGTGCCAGCGGGGCGAACACAGATACGCAGTATTTT; V: TRBV11-3; J: TRBJ2-3; size: .; D: .
CDR3: CATSGPSTVYNEQFF; DNA: TGTGCCACCAGTGGGCCTAGTACCGTCTACAATGAGCAGTTCTTC; V: TRBV24-1; J: TRBJ2-1; size: .; D: .
CDR3: CAISESRQTTNEKLFF; DNA: TGTGCCATCAGTGAGTCCAGACAGACAACTAATGAAAAACTGTTTTTT; V: TRBV10-3; J: TRBJ1-4; size: once; D: .
CDR3: CASSYGGGFYGYTF; DNA: TGTGCCAGCAGCTATGGAGGCGGATTCTATGGCTACACCTTC; V: TRBV5-6; J: TRBJ1-2; size: .; D: .
CDR3: CASSHPPWLAAASSYNEQFF; DNA: TGCGCCAGCAGCCACCCCCCCTGGTTAGCGGCGGCTAGCTCCTACAATGAGCAGTTCTTC; V: TRBV4-1; J: TRBJ2-1; size: .; D: .
CDR3: CASGSDLYLRRRNTGELFF; DNA: TGTGCTAGTGGTTCAGATTTGTACCTGCGGCGCCGGAACACCGGGGAGCTGTTTTTT; V: TRBV12-5; J: TRBJ2-2; size: .; D: .
CDR3: CSVTGPDYMNTEAFF; DNA: TGCAGCGTAACAGGTCCGGACTACATGAACACTGAAGCTTTCTTT; V: TRBV29-1; J: TRBJ1-1; size: .; D: .
CDR3: CASSTPGLGWNEQFF; DNA: TGTGCCAGTAGTACCCCCGGACTAGGATGGAATGAGCAGTTCTTC; V: TRBV19; J: TRBJ2-1; size: .; D: TRBD2
CDR3: CASSYSDRGGSPLHF; DNA: TGTGCCAGCAGTTACTCCGACAGGGGCGGGTCACCCCTCCACTTT; V: TRBV6-5; J: TRBJ1-6; size: few; D: TRBD1
CDR3: CASSTPGGRGTGELFF; DNA: TGTGCCAGCAGCACCCCAGGGGGCCGAGGCACCGGGGAGCTGTTTTTT; V: TRBV9; J: TRBJ2-2; size: .; D: TRBD1
CDR3: CASSRTGREQYF; DNA: TGTGCCAGCAGCCGGACAGGGAGGGAGCAGTACTTC; V: TRBV28; J: TRBJ2-7; size: once; D: TRBD1